This T cell receptor (beta chain) comes out of a study of blood T cells in healthy people across ages (dated by TCRdb to 2015 to 2017). About the full investigation: In model experiments, template switching captured about one uniquely barcoded TCR beta cDNA molecule for every two T cells. Using deep sequencing normalized with unique cDNA molecular identifiers, the study measured how TCR beta repertoire diversity changes with age. The donors were divided into four age groups: young (average around 16 years), middle-aged (approximately 39), aged (about 62) and long-lived (around 80). Donors of different ages were randomly distributed across sequencing lanes to avoid experimental bias. Using the same blood draw, the study looked at two additional independent replicas of 1 million unique cDNA reads for two donors, one aged 18 to 30 and the other aged 80 or older.

The paper as a whole reports these results and caveats: The percentage of naive T cells measured by flow cytometry correlated strongly with observed TCR beta diversity. Estimates of total diversity based on one million sequenced T cells were considered lower bounds and underestimates. Bulk unsorted PBMC profiling prevented conclusive comparison of naive and antigen-experienced compartments. As age increased, observed TCR beta diversity per million T cells dropped in a roughly linear way, and a significant reduction was already evident by age approximately 40. Compared with the aged group, the long-lived group had more naive CD4+ T cells, fewer expanded clones and increased TCR diversity, a pattern suggesting age selection. Because donor CMV infection status was unknown, age-related changes in expanded clonotypes were potentially confounded.

Including the terminal cysteine and phenylalanine, the CDR3 comprises 16 residues. Of the read, only the CDR3 DNA is kept; its 48 bases are in frame from base 1. Relative to germline, V is 4 bases shorter and J is 5 bases shorter, with 19 bases between their ends. In the germline V gene, CDR1 corresponds to SGHVS and CDR2 to FQNEAQ. The receptor library was made with 5' RACE. Sequencing took place on an Illumina HiSeq 2500. A second PCR of about 6 to 12 cycles was run with a J-beta primer mix and a sample-barcoded 5' primer. Each TCR beta cDNA molecule received a unique molecular identifier from a template-switch 5' adaptor carrying 12 random nucleotides. Each sample yielded at least 3 million CDR3-containing paired-end reads. The Mint cDNA synthesis kit, primed by a TRBC-specific oligonucleotide, was used to synthesize first-strand cDNA from all RNA. After uracil-DNA glycosylase treatment, a first 18-cycle PCR used universal primers M1SS and BC2_uni_R on all cDNA. As for how the authors treated the data: For normalization, 1 million high-quality reads, each with a distinct molecular identifier, were randomly selected from each sample. Reads sharing molecular identifiers were discarded rather than binned into consensus sequences. MiTCR, run with a Q25 quality threshold and the strictest error-elimination algorithm, handled CDR3 identification, clonotype clustering and error correction. A nonparametric unseen species model using Euler transformation provided a lower-bound estimate of total TCR beta diversity. In TCRdb, the public reads were trimmed at Q25 with fastp and aligned with MiXCR, with productive beta chains retained. Identical CDR3 proteins give one entry, which carries the most common genes and DNA. In this record, the V and J calls reflect TCRdb's handling and not the investigators' own analysis. The table for this sample lists some 900,000 distinct CDR3 sequences; around 49% of them were counted only once. The ten largest clones take up around 15% of the sample.

Donors were under 40 systemically healthy Caucasian individuals from Russia aged roughly 6 to 95 years. Each donor gave around 9 milliliters of peripheral blood, collected into EDTA-treated Vacutainer tubes. Ficoll-Paque density-gradient centrifugation was used to isolate PBMCs, with at least 7 million obtained per sample. Total RNA, at least 5 micrograms per sample, was extracted from PBMCs with Trizol reagent. For every donor, an aliquot of PBMCs went through flow cytometry to measure the percentages of naive CD45RAhigh/CD27high T cells. As to this clonotype: The antigen it recognizes is unknown. No much larger clone is present one base from it, and per-base qualities are unavailable.

The sequencing input was blood. The rearrangement combines TRBV7-8 with TRBJ2-3; the D gene is perhaps TRBD2, from 7 matching bases. The receptor's source is a man younger than 40 in good health. The sequenced DNA is TGTGCCAGCAGCTCCTATCGTCAGGGGAGGGGAGATACGCAGTATTTT. Translated, this is CASSSYRQGRGDTQYF.